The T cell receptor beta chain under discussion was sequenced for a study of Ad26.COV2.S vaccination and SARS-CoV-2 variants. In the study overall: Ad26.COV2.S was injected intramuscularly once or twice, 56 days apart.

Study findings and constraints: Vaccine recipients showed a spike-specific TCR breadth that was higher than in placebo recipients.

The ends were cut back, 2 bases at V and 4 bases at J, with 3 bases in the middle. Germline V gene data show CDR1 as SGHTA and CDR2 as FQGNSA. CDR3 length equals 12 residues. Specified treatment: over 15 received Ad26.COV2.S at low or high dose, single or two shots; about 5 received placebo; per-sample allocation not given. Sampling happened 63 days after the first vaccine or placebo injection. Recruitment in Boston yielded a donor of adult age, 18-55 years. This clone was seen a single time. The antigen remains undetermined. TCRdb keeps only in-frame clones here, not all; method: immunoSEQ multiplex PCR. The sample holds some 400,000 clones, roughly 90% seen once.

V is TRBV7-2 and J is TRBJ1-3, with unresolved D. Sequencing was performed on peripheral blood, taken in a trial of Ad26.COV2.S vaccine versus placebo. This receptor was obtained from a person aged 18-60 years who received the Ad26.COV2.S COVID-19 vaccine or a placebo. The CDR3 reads CASSLLGNTIYF. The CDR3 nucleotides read TGTGCCAGCAGCTTATTGGGAAACACCATATATTTT.